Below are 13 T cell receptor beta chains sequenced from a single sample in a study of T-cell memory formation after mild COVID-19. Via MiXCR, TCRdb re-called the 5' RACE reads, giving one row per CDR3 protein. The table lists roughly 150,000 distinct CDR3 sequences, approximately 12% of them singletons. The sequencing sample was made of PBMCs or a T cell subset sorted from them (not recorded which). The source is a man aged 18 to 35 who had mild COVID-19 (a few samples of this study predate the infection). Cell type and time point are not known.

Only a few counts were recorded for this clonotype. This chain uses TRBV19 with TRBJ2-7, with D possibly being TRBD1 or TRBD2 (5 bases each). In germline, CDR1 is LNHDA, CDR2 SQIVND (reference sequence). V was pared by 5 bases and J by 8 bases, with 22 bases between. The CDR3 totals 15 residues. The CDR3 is CASSSLSGPISKQYV. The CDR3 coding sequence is TGTGCCAGTAGTTCCCTATCGGGACCGATAAGTAAGCAGTACGTC.

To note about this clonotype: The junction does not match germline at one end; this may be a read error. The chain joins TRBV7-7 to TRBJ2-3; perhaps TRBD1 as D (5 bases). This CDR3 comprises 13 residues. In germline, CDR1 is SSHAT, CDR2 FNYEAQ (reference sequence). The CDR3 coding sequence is TGTGCTAGCAGCCCAGCCCAGGGTAATACGCAGTATTTT. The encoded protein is CASSPAQGNTQYF.

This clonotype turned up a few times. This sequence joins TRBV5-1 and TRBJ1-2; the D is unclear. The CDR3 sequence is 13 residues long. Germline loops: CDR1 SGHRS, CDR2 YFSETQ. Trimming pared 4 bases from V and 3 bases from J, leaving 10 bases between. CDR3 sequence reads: CASSPSQDYGYTF. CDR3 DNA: TGCGCCAGCAGCCCTTCCCAGGACTATGGCTACACCTTC.

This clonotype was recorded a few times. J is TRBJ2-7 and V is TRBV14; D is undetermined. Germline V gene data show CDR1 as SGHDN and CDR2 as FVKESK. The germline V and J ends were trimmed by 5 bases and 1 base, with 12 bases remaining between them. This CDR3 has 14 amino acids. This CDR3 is CASSYCLRSYEQYV. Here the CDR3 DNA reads TGTGCCAGCAGCTATTGCCTCAGGTCCTACGAGCAGTACGTC.

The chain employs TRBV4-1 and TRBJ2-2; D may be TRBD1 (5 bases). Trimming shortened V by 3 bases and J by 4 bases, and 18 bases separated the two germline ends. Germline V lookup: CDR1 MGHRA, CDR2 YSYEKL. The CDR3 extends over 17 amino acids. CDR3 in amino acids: CASSHGQGVGSTGELFF. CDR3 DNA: TGCGCCAGCAGCCATGGGCAGGGCGTAGGTAGCACCGGGGAGCTGTTTTTT.

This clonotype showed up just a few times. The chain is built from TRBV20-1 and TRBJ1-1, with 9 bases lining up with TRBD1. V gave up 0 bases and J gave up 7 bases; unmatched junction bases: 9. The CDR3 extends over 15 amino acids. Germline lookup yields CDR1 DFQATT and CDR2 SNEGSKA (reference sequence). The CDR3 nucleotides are TGCAGTGCTAGAGATCTACGACAGGGGGTAGATGAAGCTTTCTTT. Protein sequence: CSARDLRQGVDEAFF.

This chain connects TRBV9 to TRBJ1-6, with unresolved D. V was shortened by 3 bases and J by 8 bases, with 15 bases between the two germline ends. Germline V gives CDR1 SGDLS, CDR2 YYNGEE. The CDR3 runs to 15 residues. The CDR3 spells CASSAEGYSDSPLHF. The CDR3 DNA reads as TGTGCCAGCAGCGCCGAAGGATACAGCGATTCACCCCTCCACTTT.

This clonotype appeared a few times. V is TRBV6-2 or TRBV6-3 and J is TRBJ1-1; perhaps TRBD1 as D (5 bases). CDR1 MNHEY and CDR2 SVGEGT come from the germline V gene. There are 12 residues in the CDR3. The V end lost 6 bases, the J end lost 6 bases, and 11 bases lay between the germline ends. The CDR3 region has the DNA TGTGCCAGCAGGCGGGGGGACGCTGAAGCTTTCTTT. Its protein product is CASRRGDAEAFF.

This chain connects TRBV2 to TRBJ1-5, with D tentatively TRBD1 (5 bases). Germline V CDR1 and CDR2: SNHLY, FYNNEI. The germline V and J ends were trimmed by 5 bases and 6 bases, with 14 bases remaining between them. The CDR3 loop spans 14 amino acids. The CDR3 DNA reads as TGTGCCAGCAGTAGGGGACTTGGGATTCAGCCCCAGCATTTT. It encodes CASSRGLGIQPQHF. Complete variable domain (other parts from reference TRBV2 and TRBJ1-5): EPEVTQTPSHQVTQMGQEVILRCVPISNHLYFYWYRQILGQKVEFLVSFYNNEISEKSEIFDDQFSVERPDGSNFTLKIRSTKLEDSAMYFCASSRGLGIQPQHFGDGTRLSIL.

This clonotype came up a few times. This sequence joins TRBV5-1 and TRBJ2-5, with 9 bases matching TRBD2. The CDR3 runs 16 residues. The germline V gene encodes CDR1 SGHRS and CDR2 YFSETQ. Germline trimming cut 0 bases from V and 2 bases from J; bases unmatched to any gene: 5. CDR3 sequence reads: CASSLGPSGVQETQYF. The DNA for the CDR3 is TGCGCCAGCAGCTTGGGGCCTAGCGGGGTACAAGAGACCCAGTACTTC.

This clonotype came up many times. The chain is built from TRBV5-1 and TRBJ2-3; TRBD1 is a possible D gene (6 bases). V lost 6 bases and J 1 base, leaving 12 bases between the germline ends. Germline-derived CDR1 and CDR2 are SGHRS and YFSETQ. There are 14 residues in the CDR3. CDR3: CASKDRQGTDTQYF. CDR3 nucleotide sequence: TGCGCCAGCAAGGACCGACAGGGCACAGATACGCAGTATTTT.

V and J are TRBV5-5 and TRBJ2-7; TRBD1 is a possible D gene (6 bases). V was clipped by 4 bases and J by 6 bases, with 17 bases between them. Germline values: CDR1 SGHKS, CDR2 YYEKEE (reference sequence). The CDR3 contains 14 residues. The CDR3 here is CASSRRIRDTEQYV. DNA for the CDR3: TGTGCCAGCAGCCGGCGTATTAGGGACACCGAGCAGTACGTC.

CDR3 protein: CSAYSNGADTQYF. The CDR3 DNA reads as TGCAGTGCTTACTCCAACGGGGCAGATACGCAGTATTTT. The rearrangement joins TRBV20-1 to TRBJ2-3; weak D call: TRBD2 (5 bases). Trimming stripped 5 bases from V and 4 bases from J, with 13 bases between. Looked up from germline, CDR1 is DFQATT and CDR2 is SNEGSKA (reference sequence). The CDR3 runs to 13 residues.